One sample yielded the 4 T cell receptor beta chains listed below, sequenced in a study of cytomegalovirus exposure and HLA in healthy donors. PCR was performed using 60 Vbeta and 13 Jbeta primers. Using immunoSEQ multiplex PCR, the repertoire was profiled, and TCRdb retains in-frame clones only, with some absent. The data hold around 300,000 clones, with around two thirds observed a single time. Material for sequencing was PBMCs. The source of these receptors is a female donor in good health and CMV-seronegative.

J is TRBJ2-1 and V is TRBV1; the D call in the table, TRBD2, was not verified against the DNA. TRBV1 is labeled a pseudogene. The CDR3 consists of 16 residues. The chain's CDR3 is CTSSQTTSLNYNEQFF. The CDR3 nucleotides are TGCACCAGCAGCCAAACGACTAGCTTAAATTACAATGAGCAGTTCTTC.

The chain employs TRBV6-6 and TRBJ2-7, with D hard to call. Deletions cut 2 bases from V and 2 bases from J, with 10 bases between. Germline V gene lookup returns CDR1 MNHNY and CDR2 SVGAGI (reference sequence). This CDR3 region has 14 residues. In DNA form, the CDR3 reads TGTGCCAGCAGTTACGGCAACCTGGCCTACGAGCAGTACTTC. This codes for CASSYGNLAYEQYF.

This clone was detected a few times. The gene calls are TRBV5-1 and TRBJ1-2; 8 nucleotides align to TRBD1. The CDR3 is 16 residues long. After removal of 0 bases from V and 8 bases from J, the junction contained 12 bases not matched to a gene. The V gene's germline CDR1 is SGHRS and CDR2 YFSETQ. This CDR3 is CASSLAGTGGSKGYTF. Written as DNA, the CDR3 is TGCGCCAGCAGCTTGGCCGGGACAGGCGGGTCTAAGGGCTACACCTTC.

This clone occurred a few times. This chain connects TRBV12-2 to TRBJ2-3; the table gives TRBD1 as D, unverified against the DNA. TRBV12-2 counts as a pseudogene. The CDR3 sequence is 18 residues long. CDR3 coding DNA: TGTGCAAGTCGCTTGGCAGCCAGGGGATCGGGAATGCAAGATACGCAGTATTTT. It yields the protein CASRLAARGSGMQDTQYF.